The 14 T cell receptor beta chains given below trace back to one sample, sequenced in a study of T cells in localized non-small cell lung cancer. This table comes from immunoSEQ multiplex PCR, and its TCRdb copy is limited to in-frame clones, with some not included. The sample contains 50,000 or so clones, around 80% of which appear only once. Source: PBMCs, taken before any cancer treatment. These receptors came from a woman aged 35 to 75 with stage II lung adenocarcinoma.

The chain combines TRBV30 with TRBJ2-1; tentatively, D is TRBD1 (6 bases). V lost 2 bases and J 7 bases, leaving 9 bases between the germline ends. The CDR3 has 12 residues. The V gene's germline CDR1 is GTSNPN and CDR2 SVGIG (reference sequence). CDR3 bases: TGTGCCTGGAGTTTACAGGGTAATGAGCAGTTCTTC. Its translation is CAWSLQGNEQFF.

The table lists this clone with a count of one. Other DNA sequences within the sample encode an identical CDR3. The chain carries TRBV6-4 and TRBJ1-2; 9 bases are a match to TRBD1. V shed 0 bases and J 3 bases; nucleotides not matched to a gene: 11. This CDR3 has 18 residues. CDR1 is MRHNA and CDR2 is SNTAGT in the germline V gene. The CDR3 nucleotides are TGTGCCAGCAGTGACTCCCGGGACAGGGAACCCATATACTATGGCTACACCTTC. This translates into CASSDSRDREPIYYGYTF.

CDR3 coding DNA: TGTGCCAGCAGAACCTTGAACACTGAAGCTTTCTTT. It translates to CASRTLNTEAFF. The V call is TRBV28, the J call TRBJ1-1; D gene unclear. CDR3 length: 12 amino acids. Per the germline V gene, CDR1 is MDHEN and CDR2 is SYDVKM. V lost 6 bases and J lost 0, with 5 bases in between.

This rearrangement joins TRBV7-9 to TRBJ2-2; either TRBD1 or TRBD2 may fit D (5 bases each). The CDR3 contains 14 residues. Per germline, CDR1 SEHNR and CDR2 FQNEAQ (reference sequence). V dropped 7 bases and J dropped 4 bases, with 13 bases sitting between them. In DNA, the CDR3 is TGTGCCAGCAAACCGGCAGGGAGCACCGGGGAGCTGTTTTTT. Translated, it gives CASKPAGSTGELFF.

The J gene is TRBJ2-7, the V gene TRBV7-2; 9 bases are shared with TRBD2. The CDR3 consists of 14 residues. The J segment lost 5 bases and the V segment lost 5 bases, leaving 7 bases of the junction unmatched. Per germline, CDR1 SGHTA and CDR2 FQGNSA. The CDR3 sequence is CASSPNGLAHEQYF. The CDR3 DNA follows: TGTGCCAGCAGCCCGAACGGACTAGCGCACGAGCAGTACTTC.

The chain employs TRBV11-2 and TRBJ1-2, with D unclear. Per germline, CDR1 SGHAT and CDR2 FQNNGV. V was pared by 1 base and J by 0 bases, with 9 bases between. The CDR3 contains 15 residues. CDR3 sequence reads: CASSLGYSANYGYTF. In DNA form, the CDR3 reads TGTGCCAGCAGCTTAGGCTACAGCGCTAACTATGGCTACACCTTC. Together with reference TRBV11-2 and TRBJ1-2, the CDR3 gives the full variable domain: EAGVAQSPRYKIIEKRQSVAFWCNPISGHATLYWYQQILGQGPKLLIQFQNNGVVDDSQLPKDRFSAERLKGVDSTLKIQPAKLEDSAVYLCASSLGYSANYGYTFGSGTRLTVV.

In DNA form, the CDR3 reads TGTGCCAGCAGCCAAGTCTCCGGGACAGGGGCTCGGGGCTACACCTTC. Translated, it gives CASSQVSGTGARGYTF. The gene calls are TRBV4-2 and TRBJ1-2; 10 bases match TRBD1. This CDR3 spans 16 amino acids. The junction had 10 bases not matched to a gene; V was cut back by 1 base and J by 8 bases. CDR1 LGHNA and CDR2 YNFKEQ come from the germline V gene.

The V call is TRBV15, the J call TRBJ1-1; TRBD1 is a possible D gene (6 bases). With 5 bases removed from V and 7 bases from J, the gap between germline ends came to 14 bases. The CDR3 has 13 amino acids. Germline V gene data show CDR1 as LNHNV and CDR2 as YYDKDF (reference sequence). The CDR3 sequence: CATSRGQGGEAFF. Written as DNA, the CDR3 is TGTGCCACCAGCCGGGGGCAGGGCGGTGAAGCTTTCTTT. Based on the CDR3 plus reference TRBV15 and TRBJ1-1, the full variable domain is DAMVIQNPRYQVTQFGKPVTLSCSQTLNHNVMYWYQQKSSQAPKLLFHYYDKDFNNEADTPDNFQSRRPNTSFCFLDIRSPGLGDTAMYLCATSRGQGGEAFFGQGTRLTVV.

The chain employs TRBV4-1 and TRBJ1-1; 8 positions agree with TRBD1. Looked up from germline, CDR1 is MGHRA and CDR2 is YSYEKL. The length of the CDR3 is 14 residues. V dropped 5 bases and J dropped 1; count of bases not matched to a gene: 3. The CDR3 loop is CASSFGQGNTEAFF. In DNA, the CDR3 is TGCGCCAGCAGCTTTGGACAGGGGAACACTGAAGCTTTCTTT.

V and J are TRBV28 and TRBJ1-5; a possible D gene is TRBD1 (5 bases). Per germline, CDR1 MDHEN and CDR2 SYDVKM. CDR3 length: 14 amino acids. Trimming left V 3 bases short and J 4 bases short, with 10 bases between. This CDR3 is CASSFQGANQPQHF. CDR3 in DNA: TGTGCCAGCAGTTTTCAGGGAGCTAATCAGCCCCAGCATTTT.

The chain links TRBV2 to TRBJ2-7; D gene uncertain. Germline V gene sequence: CDR1 SNHLY, CDR2 FYNNEI. With 0 bases removed from V and 9 bases from J, the gap between germline ends came to 12 bases. The CDR3 loop spans 13 amino acids. CDR3 residues: CASSEALGIAQYF. The CDR3 coding sequence is TGTGCCAGCAGTGAAGCGCTAGGGATCGCGCAGTACTTC.

The CDR3 region has the DNA TGTGCCAGCAGTGAATTATGGGGAGGAGAAGGCTACACCTTC. Translated: CASSELWGGEGYTF. The rearrangement joins TRBV2 to TRBJ1-2; no firm D call. CDR3 size: 14 residues. V lost 2 bases and J lost 8, with 15 bases in between. CDR1 SNHLY and CDR2 FYNNEI come from the germline V gene.

The chain combines TRBV7-9 with TRBJ2-1; either TRBD1 or TRBD2 may fit D (6 bases each). CDR1 and CDR2 from the germline V gene are SEHNR and FQNEAQ (reference sequence). V was shortened by 6 bases and J by 5 bases, with 14 bases between the two germline ends. This CDR3 is 14 amino acids long. The DNA for the CDR3 is TGTGCCAGCAGTTTTTTGGGGGGCAACAATGAGCAGTTCTTC. This translates into CASSFLGGNNEQFF.

V is TRBV15 and J is TRBJ2-2, with D unresolved. Trimming removed 0 bases at V and 8 bases at J, with 13 bases between. The germline V gene encodes CDR1 LNHNV and CDR2 YYDKDF (reference sequence). This CDR3 has 15 amino acids. CDR3: CATSRDRLMTGELFF. For the CDR3, the DNA is TGTGCCACCAGCAGAGATCGCCTCATGACTGGGGAGCTGTTTTTT. Filled out from reference TRBV15 and TRBJ2-2, the complete variable domain reads DAMVIQNPRYQVTQFGKPVTLSCSQTLNHNVMYWYQQKSSQAPKLLFHYYDKDFNNEADTPDNFQSRRPNTSFCFLDIRSPGLGDTAMYLCATSRDRLMTGELFFGEGSRLTVL.